These 10 T cell receptor beta chains were all obtained from the same sample, sequenced in a study of blood T cells in healthy people across ages (dated by TCRdb to 2014 to 2015). The library relied on 5' RACE. Sequencing instrument: Illumina HiSeq 2500. A second PCR of about 6 to 11 cycles was performed with a sample-barcoded 5' primer and a J-beta primer mix. TCRdb cleaned the public reads at Q25 with fastp, built clones with MiXCR and kept in-frame beta chains. Identical CDR3 protein sequences are pooled into one entry, listed with their most common genes and DNA. The sample table contains 550,000 to 750,000 distinct CDR3 sequences; only one count was recorded for 21% of them. Together, the top ten hold 3.6% of the sample. Sequencing was performed on blood. The receptors derive from a man in his 70s in good health.

This clonotype was seen a few times. This rearrangement joins TRBV7-9 to TRBJ2-1; D not resolved. V shed 0 bases and J shed 0 bases, with 12 bases lying between them. The germline CDR1 and CDR2 sequences are SEHNR and FQNEAQ (reference sequence). The CDR3 loop spans 17 amino acids. CDR3: CASSLASALVSYNEQFF. The CDR3 region has the DNA TGTGCCAGCAGCTTAGCGAGCGCCTTGGTCTCCTACAATGAGCAGTTCTTC.

In this sample, this clonotype turned up a few times. A single base separates this from a much larger clone, so it may be a read error. V usage is TRBV12-3 or TRBV12-4 and J usage is TRBJ2-3; 9 nucleotides agree with TRBD2. The CDR3 runs to 14 residues. The trim removed 4 bases at V and 8 bases at J, leaving 7 bases unmatched. The CDR3 DNA reads TGTGCCAGCAGTTCAGCGGGAGGAGCAGGTACGCAGTATTTT. It is translated as CASSSAGGAGTQYF.

Notes on this clonotype: This clone may be a read error of a much larger clone one base away. The missing conserved phenylalanine or tryptophan at the end of this CDR3 makes a read error likely. The genes are TRBV28 and TRBJ2-5; no clear D gene. The CDR3 covers 10 residues. Trimming pared 8 bases from V and 5 bases from J, leaving 6 bases between. In germline, CDR1 is MDHEN, CDR2 SYDVKM. As DNA, the CDR3 is TGTGCCAGCCTAGGGGAGACCCAGTACCTC. Its translation: CASLGETQYL.

CDR3 sequence reads: CAISEETSVAKNIQYF. In DNA, the CDR3 is TGTGCCATCAGCGAAGAGACTAGCGTGGCCAAAAACATTCAGTACTTC. This chain connects TRBV10-3 to TRBJ2-4; TRBD2 aligns across 8 bases. V dropped 6 bases and J dropped 1; count of bases not matched to a gene: 8. CDR3 size: 16 residues. Germline CDR1 reads ENHRY; CDR2 reads SYGVKD.

This clonotype was recorded a few times. This sequence joins TRBV12-3 or TRBV12-4 and TRBJ2-5; D might be TRBD1 (6 bases). TRBJ2-1 explains the end of the DNA better; the J call may be wrong. This CDR3 comprises 13 residues. CDR3 region: CASEGQGNNEQFF. The CDR3, as DNA: TGTGCCAGCGAGGGGCAGGGGAACAATGAGCAGTTCTTC.

This chain joins TRBV5-1 and TRBJ1-3, with a tentative D call TRBD1 (6 bases). Trimming took off 4 bases at V and 0 bases at J, with 14 bases between the two ends. CDR3 length: 16 amino acids. Per the germline V gene, CDR1 is SGHRS and CDR2 is YFSETQ. Here the CDR3 DNA reads TGCGCCAGCAGCCCCACAGGGACTCACTCTGGAAACACCATATATTTT. Translation: CASSPTGTHSGNTIYF. The full variable domain, in which reference TRBV5-1 and TRBJ1-3 provide the parts outside the CDR3, is KAGVTQTPRYLIKTRGQQVTLSCSPISGHRSVSWYQQTPGQGLQFLFEYFSETQRNKGNFPGRFSGRQFSNSRSEMNVSTLELGDSALYLCASSPTGTHSGNTIYFGEGSWLTVV.

This clonotype was observed at least ten times. CDR3 DNA: TGTGCCAGCAGCCTAGGACAGGGAAGGGCCTACGAGCAGTACTTC. Amino acid sequence: CASSLGQGRAYEQYF. The chain joins TRBV6-1 to TRBJ2-7; 8 bases agree with TRBD1. Losses at the gene ends were 6 bases for V and 2 bases for J; bases not matched to a gene: 9. The germline CDR1 and CDR2 sequences are MNHNS and SASEGT. The CDR3 is 15 amino acids.

This clonotype was counted ten times or more. The rearrangement joins TRBV4-1 to TRBJ1-3; 7 positions agree with TRBD1. CDR1 is MGHRA and CDR2 is YSYEKL in the germline V gene. V was pared by 4 bases and J by 0 bases, with 6 bases of the junction left unmatched. The CDR3 runs 16 residues. The CDR3 DNA follows: TGCGCCAGCAGCCCCCTGGGACAGATCTCTGGAAACACCATATATTTT. This sequence encodes CASSPLGQISGNTIYF.

The V gene is TRBV6-5, the J gene TRBJ1-3, with 12 bases lining up with TRBD1. The V segment lost 6 bases and the J segment 4 bases; nucleotides outside the gene matches: 4. Germline CDR1 reads MNHEY; CDR2 reads SVGAGI. This CDR3 has 15 amino acids. The CDR3 nucleotides read TGTGCCAGCAGCCGGGACAGGGGGCCAGGAAACACCATATATTTT. Translation gives CASSRDRGPGNTIYF.

The chain joins TRBV2 to TRBJ2-5, with 7 positions matching TRBD2. CDR1 and CDR2 (germline): SNHLY, FYNNEI. Germline trimming cut 4 bases from V and 5 bases from J; bases unmatched to any gene: 7. There are 14 residues in the CDR3. The CDR3 loop is CASSVAGVAETQYF. For the CDR3, the DNA is TGTGCCAGCAGTGTTGCGGGAGTGGCCGAGACCCAGTACTTC.